The source of this T cell receptor beta chain is a study of T cell changes during pregnancy in multiple sclerosis (dated 2019 in TCRdb). About the investigation overall: The study examined how the T cell repertoire changed over the course of pregnancy in women with multiple sclerosis.

V drops 7 bases and J drops 1 base, leaving 13 bases in between. The CDR3 holds 14 amino acids from the cysteine to the phenylalanine. Here the CDR3 DNA is all that survives: 42 bases in frame from base 1. The germline V gene yields MDHEN for CDR1 and SYDVKM for CDR2. Receptor libraries were prepared by the immunoSEQ multiplex PCR assay. The table comes from immuneACCESS by way of TCRdb, which keeps in-frame sequences with V and J called. Part of the clones is missing from these tables; in studies checked, under half for an unresolved V gene and the rest for unknown reasons. Recorded for this sample are around 42,000 clones; 91% of them occurred a single time. The ten top clones hold roughly 1.8% of the sample. This clone was observed a handful of times. Its antigen is not yet known. Base quality data are lacking; no much larger clone is found one base away.

Sequenced material: CD4+ T cells from peripheral blood mononuclear cells, taken after pregnancy. The clonotype was recovered from a female donor in good health, enrolled as a control in a pregnancy study. Rearrangement joined TRBV28 to TRBJ1-2, with the D gene not clear enough to name. The CDR3 region reads CASIVGGGNYGYTF. The bases read TGTGCCAGCATAGTAGGAGGCGGTAACTATGGCTACACCTTC.